This T cell receptor beta chain stems from a study of technical replicates of blood from several donors. Using immunoSEQ multiplex PCR, the repertoire was profiled, and TCRdb retains in-frame clones only, with some absent. The sample shows about 84,000 clones, 97% of them seen only once. The CDR3 has 12 amino acids. The germline gives CDR1 SEHNR, CDR2 FQNEAQ (reference sequence). Trimming removed 6 bases at V and 2 bases at J, with 7 bases between. The V call is TRBV7-9, the J call TRBJ1-1, with unresolved D. What was sequenced was T cells isolated from PBMCs. The receptor comes from a human donor in good health. DNA for the CDR3: TGTGCCAGCAGTTACAGAAACACTGAAGCTTTCTTT. This gives the protein CASSYRNTEAFF.